The rows below give T cell receptor beta chains drawn from one sample of a study of cytomegalovirus exposure and HLA in healthy donors. Method: immunoSEQ multiplex PCR; TCRdb's copy keeps in-frame clones and lacks some. Of 130,000 to 150,000 clones listed, roughly 78% are singletons. The sequencing input was PBMCs. The receptors shown here come from a female donor in good health and CMV-seronegative. Both conserved end residues are part of each CDR3. A D gene is named only where the DNA matches it firmly. Size is omitted from some rows. Given values are once, few, many or a class for expanded clones.

abundance: few
d_gene: TRBD1
j_gene: TRBJ1-6
v_gene: TRBV5-1
CDR3nt: TGCGCCAGCTGCTGCCGGGACAGGGAACTCCCTTCGCATAATTCACCCCTCCACTTT
CDR3aa: CASCCRDRELPSHNSPLHF

abundance: NA
d_gene: TRBD2
j_gene: TRBJ2-3
v_gene: TRBV28
CDR3nt: TGTGCCAGCAGTTTAATGGGGTGGACTAGCGGAGGGAGCACAGATACGCAGTATTTT
CDR3aa: CASSLMGWTSGGSTDTQYF

abundance: NA
d_gene: NA
j_gene: TRBJ2-3
v_gene: TRBV6-1
CDR3nt: TGTGCCAGCAGTACCGGGTCCAGCACAGATACGCAGTATTTT
CDR3aa: CASSTGSSTDTQYF

abundance: NA
d_gene: NA
j_gene: TRBJ2-3
v_gene: TRBV28
CDR3nt: TGTGCCAGCAATCCCTTCGCGTCAGATACGCAGTATTTT
CDR3aa: CASNPFASDTQYF

abundance: NA
d_gene: TRBD2
j_gene: TRBJ2-7
v_gene: TRBV7-9
CDR3nt: TGTGCCAGCAGCTCAGCGGGAGCTCTGAACGAGCAGTACTTC
CDR3aa: CASSSAGALNEQYF

abundance: once
d_gene: TRBD1
j_gene: TRBJ1-3
v_gene: TRBV5-1
CDR3nt: TGCGCCAGCAGCTTGACAGGGGGCTCTGGAAACACCATATATTTT
CDR3aa: CASSLTGGSGNTIYF

abundance: NA
d_gene: NA
j_gene: TRBJ2-7
v_gene: TRBV29-1
CDR3nt: TGCAGCGTTGAAGTGGCCCCGGGGGAGCAGTACTTC
CDR3aa: CSVEVAPGEQYF

abundance: few
d_gene: TRBD2
j_gene: TRBJ2-2
v_gene: TRBV6-1
CDR3nt: TGTGCCAGCAGTGGACTAGCGGGAAACACCGGGGAGCTGTTTTTT
CDR3aa: CASSGLAGNTGELFF

abundance: NA
d_gene: TRBD1
j_gene: TRBJ2-1
v_gene: TRBV9
CDR3nt: TGTGCCAGCAGCGTAGGAGGACAGGAGTACAATGAGCAGTTCTTC
CDR3aa: CASSVGGQEYNEQFF

abundance: once
d_gene: TRBD2
j_gene: TRBJ2-1
v_gene: TRBV27
CDR3nt: TGTGCCAGCAGTATCAGCGGGGACTCCTACAATGAGCAGTTCTTC
CDR3aa: CASSISGDSYNEQFF

abundance: NA
d_gene: NA
j_gene: TRBJ2-3
v_gene: TRBV9
CDR3nt: TGTGCCAGCAGCGTAGGTGGGGGCCGGGAAGATACGCAGTATTTT
CDR3aa: CASSVGGGREDTQYF

abundance: NA
d_gene: NA
j_gene: TRBJ2-1
v_gene: TRBV29-1
CDR3nt: TGCAGCGTCGGGATGCAATACAATGAGCAGTTCTTC
CDR3aa: CSVGMQYNEQFF

abundance: NA
d_gene: NA
j_gene: TRBJ1-3
v_gene: TRBV19
CDR3nt: TGTGCCAGTAGTCCCCGGGACTCTGGAAACACCATATATTTT
CDR3aa: CASSPRDSGNTIYF

abundance: NA
d_gene: TRBD2
j_gene: TRBJ2-2
v_gene: TRBV5-1
CDR3nt: TGCGCCAGCAGCTTGGGGGCCTCCACTAGCGGGAGTCCGGCCGGGGAGCTGTTTTTT
CDR3aa: CASSLGASTSGSPAGELFF

abundance: NA
d_gene: NA
j_gene: TRBJ1-5
v_gene: TRBV6-6
CDR3nt: TGTGCCAGCACCCTTACGGGGGGTTGGAATCAGCCCCAGCATTTT
CDR3aa: CASTLTGGWNQPQHF

abundance: NA
d_gene: TRBD1
j_gene: TRBJ1-2
v_gene: TRBV6-1
CDR3nt: TGTGCCAGCAGTACTGGACAGGCCTGGAACTATGGCTACACCTTC
CDR3aa: CASSTGQAWNYGYTF

abundance: NA
d_gene: NA
j_gene: TRBJ1-1
v_gene: TRBV28
CDR3nt: TGTGCCAGCAGTTTGATCGGGGGTCCTCTCGGGACTGAAGCTTTCTTT
CDR3aa: CASSLIGGPLGTEAFF

abundance: NA
d_gene: NA
j_gene: TRBJ2-1
v_gene: TRBV27
CDR3nt: TGTGCCAGCAGTGCCCGGGTGTTCCTGGCCGATGAGCAGTTCTTC
CDR3aa: CASSARVFLADEQFF

abundance: NA
d_gene: NA
j_gene: TRBJ2-5
v_gene: TRBV28
CDR3nt: TGTGCCAGCAGTTTCCCGGGGTCCTTCCACCAAGAGACCCAGTACTTC
CDR3aa: CASSFPGSFHQETQYF

abundance: NA
d_gene: TRBD1
j_gene: TRBJ1-2
v_gene: TRBV9
CDR3nt: TGTGCCAGCAGCCCCCGGACAGGGGCTTATGGCTACACCTTC
CDR3aa: CASSPRTGAYGYTF

abundance: few
d_gene: TRBD2
j_gene: TRBJ2-3
v_gene: TRBV5-1
CDR3nt: TGCGCCAGCAGCTCCCGACTAGCGGGAGTGGGGAGCACAGATACGCAGTATTTT
CDR3aa: CASSSRLAGVGSTDTQYF

abundance: NA
d_gene: TRBD1
j_gene: TRBJ2-7
v_gene: TRBV25-1
CDR3nt: TGTGCCAGCAGTGGGGCCAACAGGGGTAGCAACGAGCAGTACTTC
CDR3aa: CASSGANRGSNEQYF

abundance: once
d_gene: NA
j_gene: TRBJ1-1
v_gene: TRBV29-1
CDR3nt: TGCAGCGTTACGACCCGCCGGGACACTGAAGCTTTCTTT
CDR3aa: CSVTTRRDTEAFF

abundance: NA
d_gene: TRBD1
j_gene: TRBJ1-2
v_gene: TRBV6-5
CDR3nt: TGTGCCAGCAGTTACTCGGCGACAGGGCGTTGGGGCTACACCTTC
CDR3aa: CASSYSATGRWGYTF

abundance: NA
d_gene: NA
j_gene: TRBJ2-1
v_gene: TRBV28
CDR3nt: TGTGCCAGCAGTTTATCTCCCGGACAGTACCCCAATGAGCAGTTCTTC
CDR3aa: CASSLSPGQYPNEQFF

abundance: NA
d_gene: TRBD2
j_gene: TRBJ2-2
v_gene: TRBV9
CDR3nt: TGTGCCAGCAGCGTAACCAGGACTAGCGGGAGCTGGGCCGGGGAGCTGTTTTTT
CDR3aa: CASSVTRTSGSWAGELFF

abundance: NA
d_gene: TRBD1
j_gene: TRBJ2-7
v_gene: TRBV7-3
CDR3nt: TGTGCCAGCAGCTCCGGACAGGGTAGGCAGTACTTC
CDR3aa: CASSSGQGRQYF

abundance: few
d_gene: NA
j_gene: TRBJ1-1
v_gene: TRBV19
CDR3nt: TGTGCCAGTACTCCGGGGTGGCCCGGCACTGAAGCTTTCTTT
CDR3aa: CASTPGWPGTEAFF

abundance: NA
d_gene: NA
j_gene: TRBJ1-1
v_gene: TRBV30
CDR3nt: TGTGCCTGGAGTAGGAACAGTCGCACTGAAGCTTTCTTT
CDR3aa: CAWSRNSRTEAFF

abundance: NA
d_gene: NA
j_gene: TRBJ1-2
v_gene: TRBV28
CDR3nt: TGTGCCAGCAGTTTATTGAAGGGGCCCTATGGCTACACCTTC
CDR3aa: CASSLLKGPYGYTF

abundance: few
d_gene: NA
j_gene: TRBJ1-2
v_gene: TRBV27
CDR3nt: TGTGCCAGCAGTTTATTGGAGGGCTACACCTTC
CDR3aa: CASSLLEGYTF

abundance: once
d_gene: NA
j_gene: TRBJ1-1
v_gene: TRBV16
CDR3nt: TGTGCCAGCAGCCAATCGCACGGTAACACTGAAGCTTTCTTT
CDR3aa: CASSQSHGNTEAFF

abundance: NA
d_gene: NA
j_gene: TRBJ1-3
v_gene: TRBV28
CDR3nt: TGTGCCAGCAGTTTACAGGGCTCTGGAAACACCATATATTTT
CDR3aa: CASSLQGSGNTIYF

abundance: NA
d_gene: NA
j_gene: TRBJ2-1
v_gene: TRBV5-4
CDR3nt: TGTGCCAGCCAGAAGGCAGGGGTCGACAATGAGCAGTTCTTC
CDR3aa: CASQKAGVDNEQFF

abundance: NA
d_gene: TRBD1
j_gene: TRBJ2-4
v_gene: TRBV7-2
CDR3nt: TGTGCCAGCAGCGGCGGGACAGGGGGACACATTCAGTACTTC
CDR3aa: CASSGGTGGHIQYF

abundance: NA
d_gene: NA
j_gene: TRBJ2-3
v_gene: TRBV5-1
CDR3nt: TGCGCCAGCAGCTTACGGCTAGTCGGCACAGATACGCAGTATTTT
CDR3aa: CASSLRLVGTDTQYF

abundance: few
d_gene: NA
j_gene: TRBJ2-3
v_gene: TRBV6-5
CDR3nt: TGTGCCAGCAGTGAAGGGAGGTCAGGAGATACGCAGTATTTT
CDR3aa: CASSEGRSGDTQYF